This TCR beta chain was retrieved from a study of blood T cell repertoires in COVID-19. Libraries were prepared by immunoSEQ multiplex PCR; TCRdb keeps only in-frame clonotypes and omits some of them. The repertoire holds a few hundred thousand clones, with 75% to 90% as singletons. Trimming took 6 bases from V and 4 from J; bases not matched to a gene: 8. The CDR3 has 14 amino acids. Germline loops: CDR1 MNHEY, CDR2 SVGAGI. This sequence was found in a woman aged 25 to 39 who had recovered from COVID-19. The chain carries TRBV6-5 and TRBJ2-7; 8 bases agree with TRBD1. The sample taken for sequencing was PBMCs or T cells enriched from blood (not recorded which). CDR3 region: CASRLTGVQYEQYF. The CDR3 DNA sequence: TGTGCCAGCAGGCTGACAGGGGTGCAATACGAGCAGTACTTC.